Sequencing of this TCR beta chain was carried out in a study of identical twins. Findings and caveats of the study: Sharing of beta out-of-frame sequences by twins showed a weaker excess.

TCRdb used MiXCR to reprocess the 5' RACE reads, holding one entry per CDR3 protein. The sample lists fewer than 500,000 distinct CDR3 sequences, 13% to 15% occurring once. This clonotype was found a few times. Its antigen is unidentified. This CDR3 is built from 13 residues. Germline assignment: CDR1 ENHRY and CDR2 SYGVKD. V gave up 4 bases and J gave up 0 bases, with 4 bases separating them. The same sample was also studied in work on yellow fever vaccine responses in identical twins.

The chain is built from TRBV10-3 and TRBJ1-3; D gene unclear. The receptor was isolated from a woman aged 18 to 35 in good health. The specimen was CD4+ T cells sorted from blood. For the CDR3, the DNA is TGTGCCATCAGTGTGGACTCTGGAAACACCATATATTTT. Translation gives CAISVDSGNTIYF.